The present T cell receptor (beta chain) was sequenced within a study of CD8+ T cells in alopecia areata. Per the germline V gene, CDR1 is SGDLS and CDR2 is YYNGEE. The CDR3 has 15 amino acids. Trimming removed 3 bases at V and 7 bases at J, with 16 bases between. Alopecia areata patients gave lesional scalp punch biopsies and peripheral blood samples. The sorting of PBMCs gave CD4+ and CD8+ T cells. RNA extraction was followed by reverse transcription into cDNA, which acted as the sequencing template. Using immunoSEQ multiplex PCR, the repertoire was profiled, and TCRdb retains in-frame clones only, with some absent. The top ten clones hold around 5.7% of a sample with some 82,000 clones, roughly 51% of them seen once. Findings and caveats of the study: Greater clonality was observed in lesional scalp samples, especially alopecia totalis/universalis, versus normal scalp. Unlike in mice, where it was clearer, TCR sharing across patients was less clear, possibly HLA-related.

A single count supports this clone. Antigen unknown. The chain uses TRBV9 and TRBJ1-4, with D perhaps TRBD1 (5 bases). The clonotype originates from a human donor with alopecia areata. The sequenced sample was NKG2D-high CD8+ T cells sorted from blood. This CDR3 reads CASSDDGTGREKLFF. The CDR3, as DNA: TGTGCCAGCAGCGATGACGGGACGGGTCGTGAAAAACTGTTTTTT.